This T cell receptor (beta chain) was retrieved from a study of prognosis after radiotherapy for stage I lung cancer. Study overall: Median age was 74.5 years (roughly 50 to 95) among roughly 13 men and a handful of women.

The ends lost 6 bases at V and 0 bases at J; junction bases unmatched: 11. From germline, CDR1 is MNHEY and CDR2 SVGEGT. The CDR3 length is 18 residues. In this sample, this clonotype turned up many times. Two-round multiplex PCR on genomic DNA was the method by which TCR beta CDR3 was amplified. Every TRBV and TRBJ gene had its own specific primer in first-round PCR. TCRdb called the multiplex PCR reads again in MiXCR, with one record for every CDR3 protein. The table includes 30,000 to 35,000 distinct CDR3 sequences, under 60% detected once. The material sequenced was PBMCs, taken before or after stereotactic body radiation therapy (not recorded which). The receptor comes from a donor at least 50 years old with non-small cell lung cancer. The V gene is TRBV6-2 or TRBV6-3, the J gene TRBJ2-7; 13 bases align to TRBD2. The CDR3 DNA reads TGTGCCAGCAGCCCCGGGACTAGCGGGAAGGGGAGCTCCTACGAGCAGTACTTC. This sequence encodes CASSPGTSGKGSSYEQYF.